One sample yielded the 4 T cell receptor beta chains listed below, sequenced in a study of shared clonotypes between healthy human individuals. TCRdb's table, derived via immunoSEQ multiplex PCR, lists solely in-frame clones and lacks some. The repertoire has roughly 1 million clones, 78% of them found once; the top ten carry approximately 0.56%. The sample was memory CD4+ T cells from PBMCs. The subset is: CD45RA-negative fraction. These receptors all stem from a man aged 18-30 years in good health. Some clones in this sample may be carry-over from other donors' samples.

The chain uses TRBV7-9 and TRBJ2-1; possible D gene TRBD1, 5 bases. Germline V gene sequence: CDR1 SEHNR, CDR2 FQNEAQ (reference sequence). The CDR3 is made up of 13 amino acids. V was trimmed by 1 base and J by 6 bases, leaving 7 bases between them. The CDR3, as DNA: TGTGCCAGCAGCTTAGGCACAGGCAATGAGCAGTTCTTC. This encodes CASSLGTGNEQFF.

V gene TRBV28 combines with J gene TRBJ2-7; no firm D call. There are 16 residues in the CDR3. Trimming took 3 bases from V and 0 from J, leaving 15 bases between them. From germline, CDR1 is MDHEN and CDR2 SYDVKM. The CDR3 region has the DNA TGTGCCAGCAGTTTTGTGTTGTCAGGCAGCTCCTACGAGCAGTACTTC. Its protein is CASSFVLSGSSYEQYF. Based on the CDR3 plus reference TRBV28 and TRBJ2-7, the full variable domain is DVKVTQSSRYLVKRTGEKVFLECVQDMDHENMFWYRQDPGLGLRLIYFSYDVKMKEKGDIPEGYSVSREKKERFSLILESASTNQTSMYLCASSFVLSGSSYEQYFGPGTRLTVT.

The chain employs TRBV7-6 and TRBJ2-2; D remains ambiguous. The CDR3 spans 14 residues. The ends were cut back, 1 base at V and 6 bases at J, with 9 bases in the middle. Germline assignment: CDR1 SGHVS and CDR2 FNYEAQ. The chain's CDR3 is CASSLETWAGELFF. The CDR3 region has the DNA TGTGCCAGCAGCTTAGAAACTTGGGCCGGGGAGCTGTTTTTT. Combining the CDR3 with reference TRBV7-6 and TRBJ2-2 gives the whole variable domain GAGVSQSPRYKVTKRGQDVALRCDPISGHVSLYWYRQALGQGPEFLTYFNYEAQQDKSGLPNDRFSAERPEGSISTLTIQRTEQRDSAMYRCASSLETWAGELFFGEGSRLTVL.

This chain connects TRBV4-3 to TRBJ2-3; the D gene could be TRBD1 or TRBD2 (5 bases each). V was trimmed by 1 base and J by 5 bases, leaving 22 bases between them. CDR3 length: 18 amino acids. CDR1 LGHNA and CDR2 YSLEER come from the germline V gene. DNA for the CDR3: TGCGCCAGCAGCCAAGTACCCGCTGGGCAGTGGGACGGAGATACGCAGTATTTT. As protein: CASSQVPAGQWDGDTQYF.